The 2 T cell receptor beta chains in this list originate from one sample, sequenced in a study of tumor-infiltrating lymphocytes in primary liver carcinoma. Reverse transcription of 500 to 650 ng total RNA with a constant-region primer produced TCR beta cDNA. Researchers made the TCR beta libraries by running three nested multiplex PCR rounds with slightly modified ARM-PCR. The opening two PCR rounds, nine to eleven cycles each, paired TRBV1-TRBV30 forward primers with a C-beta reverse primer. Each CDR3 protein gets one entry after TCRdb re-called the multiplex PCR reads with MiXCR. The sample records about 300,000 distinct CDR3 sequences, about 60% being singletons. For blood RNA, unsorted whole blood served as the source, and germline DNA was extracted too. Sequencing was performed on peripheral blood. These TCRs come from a middle-aged man with primary liver carcinoma and hepatitis B virus infection.

The sample holds many counts of this clonotype. The chain combines TRBV6-2 or TRBV6-3 with TRBJ2-5, with TRBD2 identical over 7 bases. Germline V gene sequence: CDR1 MNHEY, CDR2 SVGEGT. The CDR3 consists of 13 residues. The junction had 6 bases not matched to a gene; V was cut back by 6 bases and J by 5 bases. This chain's CDR3 is CASRTGGLETQYF. CDR3 sequence (DNA): TGTGCCAGCAGGACGGGAGGTCTGGAGACCCAGTACTTC.

CDR3 DNA sequence: TGTGCCAGCAGCGGACGCCGGGACTCCTACAATGAGCAGTTCTTC. Translating gives CASSGRRDSYNEQFF. The rearrangement joins TRBV7-2 to TRBJ2-1; D may be TRBD2 (5 bases). The CDR3 has 15 amino acids. V was clipped by 5 bases and J by 0 bases, with 11 bases between them. CDR1 and CDR2 from the germline V gene are SGHTA and FQGNSA.